This TCR beta chain was recovered during a study of T-cell memory formation after mild COVID-19. Comment on this clonotype: Its antigen is unknown.

Germline V gene lookup returns CDR1 SEHNR and CDR2 FQNEAQ (reference sequence). The germline V and J ends were trimmed by 7 bases and 4 bases, with 22 bases remaining between them. CDR3 length equals 16 residues. The TCR alpha and TCR beta cDNA libraries, bearing sample barcodes and UMIs, were generated by 5'RACE using constant-segment primers. Via MiXCR, TCRdb re-called the 5' RACE reads, giving one row per CDR3 protein. The sample includes tens of thousands of distinct CDR3 sequences, 9% to 15% of them seen just once. Study-wide points: Clones shrinking between day 15 and 85 showed a balanced CD4/CD8 split, and those that grew later tilted toward CD4+. For contracting clones, CD4+ ones sat mainly in CM and EM, CD8+ in EMRA. Nothing confirmed that second-wave clones peaking on day 37 were specific for SARS-CoV-2.

The sample was PBMCs or a T cell subset sorted from them (not recorded which). The chain has TRBV7-9 and TRBJ1-1, with a tentative D call TRBD1 (5 bases). This TCR was sampled from a man aged 18-30 years who had mild COVID-19 (a few samples of this study predate the infection). Cell type and time point are not known. CDR3 bases: TGTGCCAGCATCCCCCCTCACCACCGGGGGGGCACTGAAGCTTTCTTT. Protein product: CASIPPHHRGGTEAFF. Based on the CDR3 plus reference TRBV7-9 and TRBJ1-1, the full variable domain is DTGVSQNPRHKITKRGQNVTFRCDPISEHNRLYWYRQTLGQGPEFLTYFQNEAQLEKSRLLSDRFSAERPKGSFSTLEIQRTEQGDSAMYLCASIPPHHRGGTEAFFGQGTRLTVV.